The next 25 T cell receptor beta chains were all read from a single sample in a study of neurological immune-mediated disorders. Each CDR3 protein gets one entry after TCRdb re-called the 5' RACE reads with MiXCR. The table records about 74,000 distinct CDR3 sequences, 4% to 6% of them present only once. The sample was PBMCs. The source is a man aged 18 to 35 with multiple sclerosis.

This clonotype was counted ten times or more. CDR3 nucleotide sequence: TGTGCCACCAGTGATGTGGTGACTAGCGGGAGGTCCTACAATGAGCAGTTCTTC. The encoded protein is CATSDVVTSGRSYNEQFF. J is TRBJ2-1 and V is TRBV24-1, with 13 bases aligning to TRBD2. The CDR3 runs to 18 residues. Trimming took 3 bases from V and 1 from J; bases not matched to a gene: 5. Germline V gene sequence: CDR1 KGHDR, CDR2 SFDVKD.

This clonotype was seen ten or more times. This sequence joins TRBV7-9 and TRBJ2-7; 12 nucleotides line up with TRBD2. The CDR3 spans 17 residues. Trimming cost V 5 bases and J 0 bases; bases outside gene matches: 8. CDR1 is SEHNR and CDR2 is FQNEAQ in the germline V gene (reference sequence). CDR3 sequence: CASSARLAGASSYEQYF. CDR3 DNA: TGTGCCAGCAGCGCTCGACTAGCGGGAGCCAGCTCCTACGAGCAGTACTTC.

This clonotype was detected many times. J is TRBJ1-5 and V is TRBV20-1, with 10 positions matching TRBD1. CDR1 is DFQATT and CDR2 is SNEGSKA in the germline V gene (reference sequence). This CDR3 has 15 residues. The V segment lost 6 bases and the J segment 0 bases; nucleotides outside the gene matches: 5. DNA for the CDR3: TGCAGTGCAAGGACAGGGGGGAGTAGCAATCAGCCCCAGCATTTT. It is translated as CSARTGGSSNQPQHF.

The sample holds many counts of this clonotype. The CDR3 spells CASRMGTGELFF. CDR3 DNA: TGTGCCAGCAGGATGGGCACCGGGGAGCTGTTTTTT. This chain links TRBV6-1 with TRBJ2-2, with unresolved D. The CDR3 sequence is 12 residues long. Germline assignment: CDR1 MNHNS and CDR2 SASEGT. The V and J ends lost 6 bases and 4 bases respectively, with 6 bases between them.

This clonotype was observed many times. The chain couples TRBV7-2 to TRBJ1-5; the match to TRBD1 covers 7 bases. CDR3 length: 14 amino acids. Germline V lookup: CDR1 SGHTA, CDR2 FQGNSA. V lost 4 bases, J lost 1 base, and 1 base stayed unmatched. DNA for the CDR3: TGTGCCAGCAGCTCGACAGGGAGCAATCAGCCCCAGCATTTT. Amino acid sequence: CASSSTGSNQPQHF.

This clonotype was seen many times. The chain links TRBV5-1 to TRBJ1-5; unclear D gene. With 0 bases removed from V and 2 bases from J, the gap between germline ends came to 6 bases. The CDR3 length is 14 residues. The germline CDR1 and CDR2 sequences are SGHRS and YFSETQ. In DNA form, the CDR3 reads TGCGCCAGCAGCTTGGGTGCGGGCAATCAGCCCCAGCATTTT. Translation gives CASSLGAGNQPQHF.

This clonotype has only a few counts. Being one base from a much bigger clone, this may be a read error. This chain uses TRBV5-5 with TRBJ2-5, with TRBD2 matching over 10 bases. Germline V gives CDR1 SGHKS, CDR2 YYEKEE (reference sequence). Losses at the gene ends were 1 base for V and 5 bases for J; bases not matched to a gene: 5. This CDR3 contains 15 residues. CDR3 in DNA: TGTGCCAGCAGCTTGATAGCGGGAGGAATGGAGACCCAGTACTTC. Residues: CASSLIAGGMETQYF.

A note on this clonotype: Just one base apart from a much larger clone, this may be a read error. The genes are TRBV6-4 and TRBJ2-2; D gene uncertain. V lost 7 bases and J lost 4, with 13 bases in between. The CDR3 has 14 residues. Looked up from germline, CDR1 is MRHNA and CDR2 is SNTAGT. CDR3 coding DNA: TGTGCCAGCACCGCAAGTACGGGCACCGGGGAGCTGTTTTTT. This sequence encodes CASTASTGTGELFF.

There are many counts of this clonotype. J is TRBJ2-7 and V is TRBV29-1; the match to TRBD1 covers 8 bases. V shed 6 bases, J shed 0 bases, and the junction held 1 base outside the gene matches. CDR1 SQVTM and CDR2 ANQGSEA come from the germline V gene. This CDR3 contains 12 residues. The CDR3 DNA reads TGCAGCGTAGGACAGGGCTCCTACGAGCAGTACTTC. Protein: CSVGQGSYEQYF.

Many counts were recorded for this clonotype. J is TRBJ1-5 and V is TRBV27, with D possibly being TRBD1 (5 bases). The CDR3 consists of 14 residues. V was shortened by 0 bases and J by 7 bases, with 10 bases between the two germline ends. Germline CDR1 and CDR2: MNHEY and SMNVEV (reference sequence). The CDR3 sequence is CASSLSRGRQPQHF. In DNA, the CDR3 is TGTGCCAGCAGTTTATCGAGGGGAAGACAGCCCCAGCATTTT.

This clonotype was seen repeatedly, ten times or more. V usage is TRBV5-5 and J usage is TRBJ2-7; D uncertain. The germline gives CDR1 SGHKS, CDR2 YYEKEE (reference sequence). Trimming cost V 4 bases and J 3 bases, with 8 bases left between them. This CDR3 is 12 amino acids long. The CDR3 nucleotides are TGTGCCAGCAGCACAGCCCACTACGAGCAGTACTTC. Translating gives CASSTAHYEQYF.

The sample holds many counts of this clonotype. V gene TRBV7-9 combines with J gene TRBJ2-1; no clear D gene. The CDR3 is 16 residues long. Between the trimmed V and J ends, which lost 1 base and 2 bases, there was a span of 12 bases. Per germline, CDR1 SEHNR and CDR2 FQNEAQ (reference sequence). For the CDR3, the DNA is TGTGCCAGCAGCTTAGTAGGCGCGGAAACCTACAATGAGCAGTTCTTC. Its translation: CASSLVGAETYNEQFF.

Many counts were recorded for this clonotype. The chain recombines TRBV7-6 with TRBJ2-1; no definite D call. This CDR3 spans 16 amino acids. Trimming left V 5 bases short and J 5 bases short, with 19 bases between. CDR1 SGHVS and CDR2 FNYEAQ come from the germline V gene. CDR3 residues: CASSRDSRSADNEQFF. As DNA, the CDR3 is TGTGCCAGCAGCCGCGATTCCCGGTCAGCTGACAATGAGCAGTTCTTC.

Many counts were recorded for this clonotype. The gene calls are TRBV5-1 and TRBJ1-1, with D possibly being TRBD1 (5 bases). The germline gives CDR1 SGHRS, CDR2 YFSETQ. Deletions cut 4 bases from V and 1 base from J, with 11 bases between. The CDR3 sequence is 14 residues long. Here the CDR3 reads CASSPLGGNTEAFF. The CDR3 DNA reads TGCGCCAGCAGCCCCCTTGGGGGGAACACTGAAGCTTTCTTT. Using reference TRBV5-1 and TRBJ1-1 for the parts outside the CDR3, the full variable domain is KAGVTQTPRYLIKTRGQQVTLSCSPISGHRSVSWYQQTPGQGLQFLFEYFSETQRNKGNFPGRFSGRQFSNSRSEMNVSTLELGDSALYLCASSPLGGNTEAFFGQGTRLTVV.

This clonotype was seen repeatedly, ten times or more. The CDR3 coding sequence is TGCGCCAGCAGCTTGGGTGGCGCGGCTCCGGACACCGGGGAGCTGTTTTTT. The encoded protein is CASSLGGAAPDTGELFF. The genes are TRBV5-1 and TRBJ2-2, with no clear D. Germline CDR1 reads SGHRS; CDR2 reads YFSETQ. The CDR3 contains 17 residues. V was pared by 0 bases and J by 3 bases, with 15 bases between. Based on the CDR3 plus reference TRBV5-1 and TRBJ2-2, the full variable domain is KAGVTQTPRYLIKTRGQQVTLSCSPISGHRSVSWYQQTPGQGLQFLFEYFSETQRNKGNFPGRFSGRQFSNSRSEMNVSTLELGDSALYLCASSLGGAAPDTGELFFGEGSRLTVL.

This clonotype was picked up many times. This chain connects TRBV6-5 to TRBJ1-5, with D perhaps matching TRBD1 (5 bases). V gave up 5 bases and J gave up 1 base, with 21 bases separating them. The CDR3 has 18 residues. Germline loops: CDR1 MNHEY, CDR2 SVGAGI. As DNA, the CDR3 is TGTGCCAGCAGTCTCCGGGGCAGGATAGGGATAAGCAATCAGCCCCAGCATTTT. Translating gives CASSLRGRIGISNQPQHF.

The table lists this clonotype with many counts. V gene TRBV24-1 combines with J gene TRBJ2-5; no clear D. The germline gives CDR1 KGHDR, CDR2 SFDVKD. V gave up 7 bases and J gave up 5 bases, with 7 bases separating them. The CDR3 contains 11 residues. The CDR3 reads CATRMGETQYF. DNA of the CDR3: TGTGCCACCAGAATGGGGGAGACCCAGTACTTC.

This clonotype was recorded at least ten times. The chain has TRBV20-1 and TRBJ2-5; no clear D gene. Germline V lookup: CDR1 DFQATT, CDR2 SNEGSKA (reference sequence). The CDR3 spans 10 residues. V gave up 6 bases and J gave up 4 bases, with 6 bases separating them. The CDR3 loop is CSAKGETQYF. CDR3 nucleotides: TGCAGTGCCAAGGGAGAGACCCAGTACTTC.

This clonotype was seen only a few times. DNA for the CDR3: TGCAGTGGGGGCTTAGGGTACAATGAGCAGTTCTTC. This sequence encodes CSGGLGYNEQFF. The rearrangement uses TRBV20-1 and TRBJ2-1; D possibly corresponds to TRBD1 (5 bases). The ends were cut back, 7 bases at V and 4 bases at J, with 11 bases in the middle. The CDR3 has 12 residues. The germline V gene has CDR1 DFQATT and CDR2 SNEGSKA (reference sequence).

As concerns this clonotype: A much more abundant neighbour one base away suggests this may be a read error. The rearrangement uses TRBV7-2 and TRBJ2-7, with D perhaps being TRBD1 or TRBD2 (5 bases each). This CDR3 has 15 residues. Germline lookup yields CDR1 SGHTA and CDR2 FQGNSA. Trimming took 3 bases from V and 0 from J, leaving 12 bases between them. The CDR3 region is CASSFGAGNSYEQYF. As DNA, the CDR3 is TGTGCCAGCAGCTTCGGGGCAGGTAACTCCTACGAGCAGTACTTC.

This clonotype was counted many times. V and J are TRBV5-1 and TRBJ2-7, with TRBD1 matching over 7 bases. CDR1 is SGHRS and CDR2 is YFSETQ in the germline V gene. The CDR3 spans 13 residues. V trimming: 2 bases; J trimming: 2 bases; junction bases outside the gene matches: 1. The CDR3 nucleotides are TGCGCCAGCAGCTTTACAGGGGCCTACGAGCAGTACTTC. Its protein product is CASSFTGAYEQYF.

This clonotype was counted many times. The chain joins TRBV3-1 to TRBJ2-5, with D possibly TRBD1 on 6 matching bases. The ends were cut back, 3 bases at V and 4 bases at J, with 15 bases in the middle. CDR1 LGHDT and CDR2 YNNKEL come from the germline V gene (reference sequence). The CDR3 spans 15 residues. Here the CDR3 DNA reads TGTGCCAGCAGCCATTCCACAGGGTCTCGAGAGACCCAGTACTTC. As protein: CASSHSTGSRETQYF.

In its sample, this clonotype was seen many times. This chain joins TRBV5-1 and TRBJ2-1; the match to TRBD2 covers 8 bases. This CDR3 has 13 amino acids. V lost 2 bases, J lost 5 bases, and 0 bases stayed unmatched. Per the germline V gene, CDR1 is SGHRS and CDR2 is YFSETQ. CDR3 sequence: CASSLLADNEQFF. CDR3 nucleotide sequence: TGCGCCAGCAGCTTACTAGCGGACAATGAGCAGTTCTTC.

This clonotype has ten or more counts. This rearrangement joins TRBV12-3 or TRBV12-4 to TRBJ2-2; 7 nucleotides align to TRBD2. Losses at the gene ends were 1 base for V and 0 bases for J; bases not matched to a gene: 2. This CDR3 is 16 amino acids long. CDR3 in amino acids: CASSLGLAANTGELFF. The CDR3 DNA sequence: TGTGCCAGCAGTTTAGGCCTAGCGGCGAACACCGGGGAGCTGTTTTTT.

This clonotype was picked up a small number of times. A read error may explain this, as a much larger clone is one base away. The V and J genes are TRBV5-1 and TRBJ2-7, with 8 bases matching TRBD1. This CDR3 has 15 residues. The germline V gene has CDR1 SGHRS and CDR2 YFSETQ. After removal of 0 bases from V and 4 bases from J, the junction contained 6 bases not matched to a gene. CDR3 DNA sequence: TGCGCCAGCAGCTTGGGGACAGGGACGGCGTACGAGCAGTACTTC. This codes for CASSLGTGTAYEQYF.